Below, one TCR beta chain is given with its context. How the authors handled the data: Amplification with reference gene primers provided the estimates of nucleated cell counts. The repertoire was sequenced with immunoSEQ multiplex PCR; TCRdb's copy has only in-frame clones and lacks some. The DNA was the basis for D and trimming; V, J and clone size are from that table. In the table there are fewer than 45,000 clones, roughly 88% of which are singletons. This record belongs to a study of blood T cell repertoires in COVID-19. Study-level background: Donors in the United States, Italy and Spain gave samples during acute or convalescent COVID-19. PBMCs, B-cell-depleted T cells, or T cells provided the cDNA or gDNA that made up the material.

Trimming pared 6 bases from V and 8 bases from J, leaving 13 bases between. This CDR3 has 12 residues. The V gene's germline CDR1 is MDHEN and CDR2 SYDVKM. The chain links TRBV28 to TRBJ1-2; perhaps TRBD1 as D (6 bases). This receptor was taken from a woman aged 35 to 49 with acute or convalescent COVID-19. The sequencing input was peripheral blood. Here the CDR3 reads CASSPNRVGYTF. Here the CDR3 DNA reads TGTGCCAGCAGCCCGAACAGGGTCGGCTACACCTTC.